The following is a T cell receptor (beta chain) sequence with its context. Antigen unknown. The data were taken from a study of OX40 agonist ivuxolimab in advanced cancers. About the study: Patients achieving partial responses numbered three: one hepatocellular carcinoma case and two cutaneous melanoma cases. Overall study findings and caveats: Clonal expansion by week 6 occurred in CD4+ and CD8+ blood T cells (at 0.1 to 3.0 mg/kg). Partial responders at 0.1-3.0 mg/kg had among the lowest clonal expansion.

Sequencing used immunoSEQ multiplex PCR; TCRdb keeps in-frame clones, though not all of them. This table holds some 70,000 clones, around nine tenths found once. This TCR came from an adult with an advanced solid tumor such as melanoma, head and neck, liver or kidney cancer. Sequenced here: CD4+ or CD8+ T cells sorted from blood, sampled in a trial of the OX40 agonist ivuxolimab.

The CDR3 sequence: CASSSAGTGTVSGNTIYF. The CDR3 DNA reads as TGTGCCAGCAGCTCGGCCGGGACAGGGACCGTCTCTGGAAACACCATATATTTT. The genes are TRBV7-6 and TRBJ1-3; 9 positions agree with TRBD1. Trimming cost V 4 bases and J 0 bases; bases outside gene matches: 10. Germline V CDR1 and CDR2: SGHVS, FNYEAQ. The CDR3 loop spans 18 amino acids.